The entry below describes one T cell receptor beta chain. Repertoires were generated with immunoSEQ multiplex PCR, while TCRdb's copy carries only in-frame clones and drops some. The repertoire holds about 190,000 clones, with roughly 90% as singletons. The record originates from a study of blood T cell repertoires in COVID-19. Study overall: Nucleic acid was either cDNA or gDNA, and it came from T cells, B-cell-depleted T cells, or PBMCs.

The CDR3 is 16 residues long. The V end lost 4 bases, the J end lost 0 bases, and 16 bases lay between the germline ends. CDR1 is SGHRS, CDR2 YFSETQ, per germline. The V call is TRBV5-1, the J call TRBJ1-2; weak D call: TRBD1 (6 bases). The sequence came from a man younger than 35 with active or convalescent COVID-19. The sample taken for sequencing was peripheral blood. The CDR3 spells CASSPGQSSSNYGYTF. The CDR3 DNA is TGCGCCAGCAGCCCCGGACAGTCCTCCTCTAACTATGGCTACACCTTC.